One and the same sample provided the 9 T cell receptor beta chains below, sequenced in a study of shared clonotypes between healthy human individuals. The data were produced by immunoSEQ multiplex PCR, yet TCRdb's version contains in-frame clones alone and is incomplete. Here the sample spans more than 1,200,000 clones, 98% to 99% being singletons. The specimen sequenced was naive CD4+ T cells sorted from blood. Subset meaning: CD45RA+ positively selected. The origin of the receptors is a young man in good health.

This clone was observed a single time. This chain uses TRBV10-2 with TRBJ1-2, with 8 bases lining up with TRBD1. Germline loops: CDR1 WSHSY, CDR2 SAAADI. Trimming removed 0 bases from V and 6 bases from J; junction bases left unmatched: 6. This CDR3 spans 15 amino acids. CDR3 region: CASSESGQGVDGYTF. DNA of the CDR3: TGCGCCAGCAGTGAGTCCGGACAGGGCGTTGATGGCTACACCTTC.

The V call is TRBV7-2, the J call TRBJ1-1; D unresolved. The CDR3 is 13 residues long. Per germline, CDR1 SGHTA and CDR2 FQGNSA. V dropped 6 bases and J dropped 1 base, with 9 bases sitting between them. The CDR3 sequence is CASSPQTNTEAFF. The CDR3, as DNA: TGTGCCAGCAGTCCTCAAACGAACACTGAAGCTTTCTTT.

The CDR3 DNA sequence: TGTGCCAGCAGCCGAGACCGGACTAGCCTGGAGACCCAGTACTTC. This gives the protein CASSRDRTSLETQYF. V usage is TRBV7-2 and J usage is TRBJ2-5, with 8 bases aligning to TRBD2. Germline assignment: CDR1 SGHTA and CDR2 FQGNSA. With 5 bases clipped from V and 5 bases from J, the junction kept 10 bases outside the gene matches. The CDR3 extends over 15 amino acids.

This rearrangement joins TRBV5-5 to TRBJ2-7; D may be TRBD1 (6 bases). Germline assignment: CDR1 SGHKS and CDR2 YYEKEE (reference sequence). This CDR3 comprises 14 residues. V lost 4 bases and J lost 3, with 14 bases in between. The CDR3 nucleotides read TGTGCCAGCAGCCCGCGTGGACAGAACTACGAGCAGTACTTC. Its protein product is CASSPRGQNYEQYF.

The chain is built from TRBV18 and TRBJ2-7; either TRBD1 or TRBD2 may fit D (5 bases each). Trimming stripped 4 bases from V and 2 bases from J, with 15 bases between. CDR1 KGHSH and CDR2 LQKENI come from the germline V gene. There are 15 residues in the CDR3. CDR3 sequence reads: CASSRGNSPTYEQYF. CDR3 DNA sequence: TGTGCCAGCTCACGGGGGAACTCCCCAACCTACGAGCAGTACTTC.

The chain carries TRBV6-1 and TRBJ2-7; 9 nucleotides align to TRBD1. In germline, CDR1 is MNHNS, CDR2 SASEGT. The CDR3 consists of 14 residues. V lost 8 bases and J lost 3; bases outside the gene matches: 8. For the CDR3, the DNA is TGTGCCAGCCTCAGCCGGGACAGGGACTACGAGCAGTACTTC. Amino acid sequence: CASLSRDRDYEQYF.

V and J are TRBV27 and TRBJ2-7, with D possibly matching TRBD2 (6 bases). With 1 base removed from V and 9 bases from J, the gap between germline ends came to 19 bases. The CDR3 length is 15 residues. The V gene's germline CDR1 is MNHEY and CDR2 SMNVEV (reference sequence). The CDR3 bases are TGTGCCAGCAGTTTATGGGGGGAAACTGGAAGTACGCAGTACTTC. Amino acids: CASSLWGETGSTQYF.

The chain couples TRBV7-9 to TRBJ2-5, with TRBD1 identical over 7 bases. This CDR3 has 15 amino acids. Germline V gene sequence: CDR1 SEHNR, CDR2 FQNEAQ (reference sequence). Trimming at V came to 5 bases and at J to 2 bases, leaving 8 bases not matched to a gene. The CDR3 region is CASSPPQGRQETQYF. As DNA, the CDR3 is TGTGCCAGCAGCCCCCCACAGGGGCGACAAGAGACCCAGTACTTC.

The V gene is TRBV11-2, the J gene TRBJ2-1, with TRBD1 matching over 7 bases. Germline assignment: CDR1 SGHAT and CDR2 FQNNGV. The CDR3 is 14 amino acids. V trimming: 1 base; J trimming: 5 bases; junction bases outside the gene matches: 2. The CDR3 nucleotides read TGTGCCAGCAGCTTAGGTACAGGGGACAATGAGCAGTTCTTC. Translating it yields CASSLGTGDNEQFF.